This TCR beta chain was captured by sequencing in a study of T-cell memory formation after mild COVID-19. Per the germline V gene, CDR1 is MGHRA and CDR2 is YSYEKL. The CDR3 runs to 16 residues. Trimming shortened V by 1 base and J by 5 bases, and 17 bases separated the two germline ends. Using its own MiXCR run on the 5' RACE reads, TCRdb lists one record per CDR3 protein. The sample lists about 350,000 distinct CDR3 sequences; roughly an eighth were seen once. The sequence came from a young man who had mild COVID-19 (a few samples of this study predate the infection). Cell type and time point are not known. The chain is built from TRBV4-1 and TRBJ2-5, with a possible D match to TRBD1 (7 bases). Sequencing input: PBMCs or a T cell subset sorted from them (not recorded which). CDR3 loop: CASSQGDRPGGETQYF. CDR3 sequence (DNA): TGCGCCAGCAGCCAAGGAGACAGGCCAGGGGGGGAGACCCAGTACTTC.